Below are 27 T cell receptor beta chains sequenced from a single sample in a study of identical twins. TCRdb independently ran MiXCR on the 5' RACE reads; one entry per CDR3 protein. The table lists some 1,700,000 distinct CDR3 sequences, around a third of them singletons. The sequencing input was cord blood. The origin of the receptors is a newborn girl in good health.

The chain combines TRBV7-2 with TRBJ2-1, with 8 bases identical to TRBD2. The length of the CDR3 is 15 residues. After removal of 4 bases from V and 2 bases from J, the junction contained 4 bases not matched to a gene. Germline lookup yields CDR1 SGHTA and CDR2 FQGNSA. CDR3 DNA sequence: TGTGCCAGCAGCTCGCAGCGGGAGCCCTACAATGAGCAGTTCTTC. Translating it yields CASSSQREPYNEQFF.

The sample holds a few counts of this clonotype. J is TRBJ1-5 and V is TRBV12-3 or TRBV12-4; D uncertain. V gave up 5 bases and J gave up 4 bases, with 12 bases separating them. The CDR3 loop spans 14 amino acids. DNA for the CDR3: TGTGCCAGCAGTCCGACACTTCCTAATCAGCCCCAGCATTTT. Residues: CASSPTLPNQPQHF.

This clonotype was counted at least ten times. The chain joins TRBV7-2 to TRBJ2-3; 11 bases line up with TRBD2. V shed 5 bases and J 2 bases; nucleotides not matched to a gene: 6. The CDR3 has 16 amino acids. Germline values: CDR1 SGHTA, CDR2 FQGNSA. The CDR3, as DNA: TGTGCCAGCAGCCCCACTAGCGGGGGACACACAGATACGCAGTATTTT. This sequence encodes CASSPTSGGHTDTQYF.

This chain joins TRBV20-1 and TRBJ2-3; 16 bases agree with TRBD2. The J segment lost 2 bases and the V segment lost 0 bases, leaving 23 bases of the junction unmatched. The CDR3 loop spans 24 amino acids. In germline, CDR1 is DFQATT, CDR2 SNEGSKA (reference sequence). This CDR3 reads CSARDIGTGTSGRAFSGTTDTQYF. In DNA, the CDR3 is TGCAGTGCTAGAGATATAGGTACCGGGACTAGCGGGAGGGCCTTTTCTGGCACCACAGATACGCAGTATTTT.

This CDR3 is CASSQDPAPTQYF. In DNA, the CDR3 is TGTGCCAGCAGCCAAGACCCAGCGCCTACGCAGTATTTT. This sequence joins TRBV14 and TRBJ2-3; no clear D gene. The CDR3 extends over 13 amino acids. From germline, CDR1 is SGHDN and CDR2 FVKESK. With 0 bases removed from V and 8 bases from J, the gap between germline ends came to 9 bases.

The rearrangement links TRBV6-1 to TRBJ2-3; no definite D call. Trimming cost V 8 bases and J 3 bases, with 12 bases left between them. The CDR3 is made up of 13 amino acids. Germline-derived CDR1 and CDR2 are MNHNS and SASEGT. The DNA of the CDR3 is TGTGCCAGCGCGGAAGACTCGACAGATACGCAGTATTTT. Residues: CASAEDSTDTQYF.

A few counts support this clonotype. The chain employs TRBV20-1 and TRBJ2-7; a weak D match, TRBD2 (7 bases). The CDR3 loop spans 13 amino acids. Trimming cost V 0 bases and J 7 bases, with 13 bases left between them. Per germline, CDR1 DFQATT and CDR2 SNEGSKA (reference sequence). CDR3 DNA: TGCAGTGCTAGAGATGGGGGGGCGAAGGAGCAGTACTTC. It is translated as CSARDGGAKEQYF.

This clonotype was recorded many times. CDR3 bases: TGTGCCAGCAGACAGGTCTACGAGCAGTACTTC. Protein sequence: CASRQVYEQYF. V and J are TRBV28 and TRBJ2-7; D might be TRBD1 (5 bases). The CDR3 loop spans 11 amino acids. V lost 6 bases, J lost 3 bases, and 6 bases lay in between. The germline V gene encodes CDR1 MDHEN and CDR2 SYDVKM.

This clonotype was observed a few times. The CDR3 loop reads CASSHKTSGGLSTDTQYF. The CDR3 DNA sequence: TGTGCCAGCAGCCATAAGACTAGCGGGGGCCTTAGCACAGATACGCAGTATTTT. The J gene is TRBJ2-3, the V gene TRBV11-2; TRBD2 agrees at 12 bases. The length of the CDR3 is 18 residues. J gave up 0 bases and V 5 bases, and 9 bases lay outside the gene matches. In germline, CDR1 is SGHAT, CDR2 FQNNGV.

The genes are TRBV27 and TRBJ2-1; D uncertain. In germline, CDR1 is MNHEY, CDR2 SMNVEV (reference sequence). The CDR3 sequence is 14 residues long. Trimming left V 3 bases short and J 5 bases short, with 11 bases between. The chain's CDR3 is CASSLFGGDNEQFF. Written as DNA, the CDR3 is TGTGCCAGCAGTTTGTTTGGTGGGGACAATGAGCAGTTCTTC.

The V gene is TRBV20-1, the J gene TRBJ1-1; D gene uncertain. Germline V gives CDR1 DFQATT, CDR2 SNEGSKA (reference sequence). Trimming removed 0 bases at V and 7 bases at J, with 9 bases between. The CDR3 has 12 amino acids. The CDR3 DNA sequence: TGCAGTGCTAGAGATCTGAGAAGTGAAGCTTTCTTT. Amino acids: CSARDLRSEAFF.

This clonotype was found a few times. The J gene is TRBJ1-2, the V gene TRBV10-3; TRBD1 is a possible D gene (5 bases). The CDR3 loop spans 15 amino acids. V was trimmed by 3 bases and J by 6 bases, leaving 17 bases between them. Germline V gives CDR1 ENHRY, CDR2 SYGVKD. The CDR3 bases are TGTGCCATCAGTGACCCGGGACTGGTAGGGGATGGCTACACCTTC. It codes for CAISDPGLVGDGYTF.

This clonotype was seen more than once but under ten times. The V gene is TRBV12-3 or TRBV12-4, the J gene TRBJ2-4; D is perhaps TRBD1 (5 bases). V lost 3 bases to trimming and J lost 8 bases, with 11 bases between them. The CDR3 is 13 residues long. The DNA for the CDR3 is TGTGCCAGCAGTTTCTTAGGGGAAGACATTCAGTACTTC. Protein sequence: CASSFLGEDIQYF.

V is TRBV9 and J is TRBJ2-7; 8 bases map to TRBD2. This CDR3 comprises 16 residues. With V trimmed by 0 bases and J by 3 bases, 8 bases remained unmatched. CDR1 is SGDLS and CDR2 is YYNGEE in the germline V gene. This chain's CDR3 is CASSVEVGTSRYEQYF. The CDR3 DNA follows: TGTGCCAGCAGCGTAGAGGTCGGGACTAGTCGCTACGAGCAGTACTTC.

The chain couples TRBV9 to TRBJ1-4; no clear D. V gave up 1 base and J gave up 4 bases, with 5 bases separating them. CDR3 length equals 13 residues. Germline CDR1 SGDLS, CDR2 YYNGEE. In DNA form, the CDR3 reads TGTGCCAGCAGCGTAACAGTTAATGAAAAACTGTTTTTT. This codes for CASSVTVNEKLFF.

This clonotype came up a few times. This chain uses TRBV5-1 with TRBJ2-5; 8 bases map to TRBD1. Unmatched junction bases numbered 10, after V lost 4 bases and J lost 5 bases. From germline, CDR1 is SGHRS and CDR2 YFSETQ. The CDR3 consists of 15 residues. For the CDR3, the DNA is TGCGCCAGCAGCCTCTCTTGGACAGGGTGGGAGACCCAGTACTTC. It specifies CASSLSWTGWETQYF.

The rearrangement joins TRBV28 to TRBJ1-4; no clear D. The CDR3 consists of 16 residues. The germline V gene has CDR1 MDHEN and CDR2 SYDVKM. Trimming pared 3 bases from V and 0 bases from J, leaving 11 bases between. The CDR3 is CASSLPQGTTNEKLFF. As DNA, the CDR3 is TGTGCCAGCAGTTTGCCTCAAGGGACAACTAATGAAAAACTGTTTTTT.

The gene calls are TRBV21-1 and TRBJ2-5; the D call in the table, TRBD1, was not verified against the DNA. TRBJ2-7 explains the end of the DNA better; the J call may be wrong. TRBV21-1 is a pseudogene segment. The CDR3 covers 17 residues. The CDR3 protein is CASSPVLDGQVVYEQYF. CDR3 sequence (DNA): TGTGCCAGCAGCCCTGTCCTAGATGGACAGGTCGTCTACGAGCAGTACTTC.

The rearrangement joins TRBV20-1 to TRBJ2-7; D might be TRBD2 (5 bases). V lost 4 bases to trimming and J lost 3 bases, with 13 bases between them. The germline gives CDR1 DFQATT, CDR2 SNEGSKA (reference sequence). The CDR3 consists of 13 residues. CDR3 in amino acids: CSANLLGSYEQYF. The DNA for the CDR3 is TGCAGTGCTAACCTCCTAGGGAGCTACGAGCAGTACTTC.

This clonotype was seen more than once but under ten times. The V call is TRBV7-2, the J call TRBJ2-1, with 8 bases aligning to TRBD2. Germline-derived CDR1 and CDR2 are SGHTA and FQGNSA. V lost 1 base, J lost 3 bases, and 8 bases stayed unmatched. The CDR3 loop spans 17 amino acids. The CDR3 region is CASSLVPTSAGYNEQFF. DNA for the CDR3: TGTGCCAGCAGCTTAGTACCGACTAGCGCAGGCTACAATGAGCAGTTCTTC.

This clonotype was seen only a few times. This chain joins TRBV6-2 or TRBV6-3 and TRBJ2-5; 9 bases align to TRBD2. Unmatched junction bases numbered 6, after V lost 6 bases and J lost 4 bases. The CDR3 contains 14 residues. Germline V gives CDR1 MNHEY, CDR2 SVGEGT. CDR3 nucleotides: TGTGCCAGCAGCCCGCTAGCGGGAAGAGAGACCCAGTACTTC. It is translated as CASSPLAGRETQYF.

The chain is built from TRBV21-1 and TRBJ2-5; the table's D gene call, TRBD1, was not cross checked with the DNA. Matching the DNA end better, TRBJ2-7 makes the J call doubtful. TRBV21-1 is marked as a pseudogene. This CDR3 comprises 13 residues. CDR3 coding DNA: TGTGCCAGCAGCAAATCAGAAGGGGACGAGCAGTACTTC. This sequence encodes CASSKSEGDEQYF.

The rearrangement uses TRBV2 and TRBJ1-5; no definite D call. Per the germline V gene, CDR1 is SNHLY and CDR2 is FYNNEI. The CDR3 runs 14 residues. Trimming cost V 2 bases and J 0 bases, with 5 bases left between them. As DNA, the CDR3 is TGTGCCAGCAGTGAACGGCATAGCAATCAGCCCCAGCATTTT. Amino acids: CASSERHSNQPQHF.

V gene TRBV29-1 combines with J gene TRBJ2-1, with TRBD1 identical over 9 bases. V gave up 4 bases and J gave up 10 bases; unmatched junction bases: 5. The CDR3 is 12 residues long. Per germline, CDR1 SQVTM and CDR2 ANQGSEA. The CDR3 region has the DNA TGCAGCGTTGCCGGACAGGGGAGCGAGCAGTTCTTC. As protein: CSVAGQGSEQFF.

Only a few counts were recorded for this clonotype. This chain joins TRBV18 and TRBJ2-3, with D perhaps matching TRBD1 (6 bases). Between the trimmed V and J ends, which lost 3 bases and 2 bases, there was a span of 12 bases. The CDR3 runs 15 residues. Germline V gives CDR1 KGHSH, CDR2 LQKENI. Here the CDR3 DNA reads TGTGCCAGCTCACCGCTAGGACAGACCACAGATACGCAGTATTTT. This gives the protein CASSPLGQTTDTQYF.

About this clonotype itself: A read error likely explains this, since a far larger clone differs by one base. CDR3 residues: CASSLALAAYEQYF. The CDR3 DNA is TGCGCCAGCAGCTTGGCACTAGCGGCCTACGAGCAGTACTTC. This rearrangement joins TRBV5-1 to TRBJ2-7, with 8 bases lining up with TRBD2. V lost 0 bases, J lost 2 bases, and 1 base stayed unmatched. The V gene's germline CDR1 is SGHRS and CDR2 YFSETQ. The CDR3 covers 14 residues.

The J gene is TRBJ2-5, the V gene TRBV10-3, with a possible D match to TRBD2 (5 bases). The germline V and J ends were trimmed by 0 bases and 11 bases, with 22 bases remaining between them. Germline CDR1 is ENHRY and CDR2 is SYGVKD. There are 16 residues in the CDR3. Here the CDR3 reads CAISESRDYLKYEQYF. CDR3 DNA sequence: TGTGCCATCAGTGAGTCTCGCGACTACCTAAAGTATGAGCAGTACTTC.